This is a list of T cell receptor beta chains from one sample in a study of follicular helper T cells after annual influenza vaccination. Clones were read by immunoSEQ multiplex PCR, and TCRdb kept only the in-frame ones, dropping some. The table lists fewer than 15,000 clones, 75% to 80% of them singletons. Here the sequenced sample was CXCR5- memory CD4+ T cells sorted from blood, taken on the day of influenza vaccination. Source of these receptors: an adult who received the influenza vaccine. The CDR3 runs from the conserved cysteine through the conserved F or W. Each record gives: D gene, V gene, clone size, J gene, CDR3 protein, CDR3 DNA. A D gene is named only where the DNA matches it firmly. Clone size, where shown, is once, few, many, or a class for clones that have expanded.

>-|TRBV30|-|TRBJ1-6
CAWSLGAYNSPLHF
TGTGCCTGGAGTTTGGGGGCATATAATTCACCCCTCCACTTT
>TRBD1|TRBV4-1|-|TRBJ2-2
CASGEGTVRTGELFF
TGCGCCAGCGGGGAAGGGACAGTACGAACCGGGGAGCTGTTTTTT
>-|TRBV6-6|-|TRBJ1-6
CASSYENRVGSPLHF
TGTGCCAGCAGTTATGAGAACAGGGTGGGCTCACCCCTCCACTTT
>-|TRBV7-9|-|TRBJ2-1
CASSLGRGSYNEQFF
TGTGCCAGCAGCTTAGGGAGGGGATCCTACAATGAGCAGTTCTTC
>-|TRBV5-1|few|TRBJ1-6
CASSLAGSSYNSPLHF
TGCGCCAGCAGCTTGGCGGGCAGCTCCTATAATTCACCCCTCCACTTT
>-|TRBV28|-|TRBJ1-2
CASSLDNRGGSSYTF
TGTGCCAGCAGCCTCGATAACCGGGGCGGTTCGAGCTACACCTTC
>-|TRBV20-1|-|TRBJ1-1
CSALDRTEAFF
TGCAGTGCCCTCGACCGCACTGAAGCTTTCTTT
>-|TRBV19|few|TRBJ1-5
CASSIAPYLGIGQPQHF
TGTGCCAGTAGTATAGCCCCTTATTTGGGGATTGGACAGCCCCAGCATTTT
>-|TRBV5-1|-|TRBJ1-2
CASSLSGGGYTF
TGCGCCAGCAGCTTGTCGGGGGGCGGCTACACCTTC
>-|TRBV9|-|TRBJ1-3
CASSVDVISGNTIYF
TGTGCCAGCAGCGTAGATGTGATCTCTGGAAACACCATATATTTT
>-|TRBV5-4|-|TRBJ1-6
CASSMIREESPLHF
TGTGCCAGCAGTATGATACGGGAGGAGTCACCCCTCCACTTT
>-|TRBV28|-|TRBJ2-3
CASSPQARSDTQYF
TGTGCCAGCAGTCCCCAGGCTAGGTCAGATACGCAGTATTTT
>-|TRBV7-2|-|TRBJ2-7
CASSPRQVWEQYF
TGTGCCAGCAGCCCACGACAGGTCTGGGAGCAGTACTTC
>-|TRBV2|-|TRBJ1-6
CASSEGLRQRVKSPLHF
TGTGCCAGCAGTGAAGGCCTCCGACAGAGGGTAAAATCACCCCTCCACTTT
>-|TRBV9|-|TRBJ2-2
CASSKNTGELFF
TGTGCCAGCAGCAAAAACACCGGGGAGCTGTTTTTT
>TRBD2|TRBV9|-|TRBJ2-4
CASSVATGGGNIQYF
TGTGCCAGCAGCGTAGCGACGGGCGGGGGAAACATTCAGTACTTC
>-|TRBV6-6|once|TRBJ2-5
CASSYGKGGAETQYF
TGTGCCAGCAGTTACGGGAAGGGGGGGGCAGAGACCCAGTACTTC
>TRBD1|TRBV25-1|-|TRBJ1-6
CASRETGNNSPLHF
TGTGCCAGCAGGGAGACAGGGAATAATTCACCCCTCCACTTT
>-|TRBV28|once|TRBJ1-5
CASSFLGVSQPQHF
TGTGCCAGCAGTTTTCTAGGGGTCAGTCAGCCCCAGCATTTT
>-|TRBV19|-|TRBJ1-5
CASSIDMRGSGNQPQHF
TGTGCCAGTAGTATAGATATGAGGGGGTCTGGCAATCAGCCCCAGCATTTT
>-|TRBV7-2|-|TRBJ2-3
CASSSAPPPGVGGGGQYF
TGTGCCAGCAGCTCCGCACCCCCGCCAGGGGTGGGGGGGGGCGGGCAGTATTTT
>-|TRBV2|-|TRBJ2-7
CASSVEGRDYEQYF
TGTGCCAGCAGTGTTGAGGGGCGGGACTACGAGCAGTACTTC
>-|TRBV15|-|TRBJ2-7
CATSRAGSESYEQYF
TGTGCCACCAGCAGAGCGGGCAGTGAGTCCTACGAGCAGTACTTC
>-|TRBV7-8|-|TRBJ1-5
CASSLASSNQPQHF
TGTGCCAGCAGCTTAGCTTCTAGCAATCAGCCCCAGCATTTT
>-|TRBV28|few|TRBJ2-2
CASSLRAGELFF
TGTGCCAGCAGTTTGCGGGCCGGGGAGCTGTTTTTT
>TRBD1|TRBV7-2|-|TRBJ1-4
CASSPPRQGALNEKLFF
TGTGCCAGCAGTCCCCCCCGGCAGGGGGCCCTGAATGAAAAACTGTTTTTT